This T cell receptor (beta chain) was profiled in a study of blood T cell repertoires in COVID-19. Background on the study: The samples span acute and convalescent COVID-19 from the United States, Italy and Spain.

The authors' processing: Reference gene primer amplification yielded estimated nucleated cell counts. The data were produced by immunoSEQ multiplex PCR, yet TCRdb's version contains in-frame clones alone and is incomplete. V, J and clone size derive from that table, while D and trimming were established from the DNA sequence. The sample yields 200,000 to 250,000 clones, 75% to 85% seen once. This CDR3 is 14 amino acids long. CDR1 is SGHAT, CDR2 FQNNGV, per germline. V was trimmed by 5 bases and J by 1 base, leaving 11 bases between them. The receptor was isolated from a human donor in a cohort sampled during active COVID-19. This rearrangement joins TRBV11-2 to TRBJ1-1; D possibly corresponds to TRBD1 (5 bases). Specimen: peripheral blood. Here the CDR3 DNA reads TGTGCCAGCAGCCCCGGGGGATGGAACACTGAAGCTTTCTTT. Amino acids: CASSPGGWNTEAFF.